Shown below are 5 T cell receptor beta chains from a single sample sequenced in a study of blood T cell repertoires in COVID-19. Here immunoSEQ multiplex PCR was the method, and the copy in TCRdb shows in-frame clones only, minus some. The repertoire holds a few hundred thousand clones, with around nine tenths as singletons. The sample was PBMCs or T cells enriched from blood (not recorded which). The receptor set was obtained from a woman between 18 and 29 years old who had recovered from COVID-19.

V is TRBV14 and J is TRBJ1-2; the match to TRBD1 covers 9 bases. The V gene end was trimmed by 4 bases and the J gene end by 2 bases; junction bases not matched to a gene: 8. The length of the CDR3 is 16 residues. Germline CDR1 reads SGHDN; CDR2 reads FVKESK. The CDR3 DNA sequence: TGTGCCAGCAGCCTCCCGGGACAGGGAGCGAACTATGGCTACACCTTC. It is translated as CASSLPGQGANYGYTF.

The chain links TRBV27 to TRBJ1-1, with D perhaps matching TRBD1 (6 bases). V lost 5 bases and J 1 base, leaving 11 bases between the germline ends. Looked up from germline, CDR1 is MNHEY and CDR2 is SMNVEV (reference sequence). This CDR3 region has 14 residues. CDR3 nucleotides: TGTGCCAGCAGTATCAGGGGCGCGAACACTGAAGCTTTCTTT. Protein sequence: CASSIRGANTEAFF.

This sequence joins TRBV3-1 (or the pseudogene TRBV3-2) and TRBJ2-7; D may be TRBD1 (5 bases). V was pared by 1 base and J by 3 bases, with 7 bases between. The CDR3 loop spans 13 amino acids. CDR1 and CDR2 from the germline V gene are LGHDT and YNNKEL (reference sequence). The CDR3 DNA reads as TGTGCCAGCAGCCAAGCAGGGTTCTACGAGCAGTACTTC. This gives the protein CASSQAGFYEQYF.

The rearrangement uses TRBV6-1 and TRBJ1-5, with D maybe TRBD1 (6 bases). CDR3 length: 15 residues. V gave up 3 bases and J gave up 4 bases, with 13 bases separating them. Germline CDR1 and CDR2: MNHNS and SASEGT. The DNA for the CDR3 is TGTGCCAGCAGTGACATCAGGGGTCCTAATCAGCCCCAGCATTTT. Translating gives CASSDIRGPNQPQHF.

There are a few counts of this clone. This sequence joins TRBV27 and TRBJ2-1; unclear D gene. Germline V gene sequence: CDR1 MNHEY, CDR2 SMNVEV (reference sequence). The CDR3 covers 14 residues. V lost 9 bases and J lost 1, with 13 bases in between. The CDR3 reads CASKIASSYNEQFF. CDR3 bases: TGTGCCAGTAAAATCGCCAGTTCCTACAATGAGCAGTTCTTC.